The clone carrying this T cell receptor (beta chain) has only one observation. Its antigen is not known. The entry originates in a study of Graves' ophthalmopathy and Graves' hyperthyroidism. TCR beta CDR3 amplification used RNA transcripts. HTBI primers primed a first-round RT-PCR, and a second-round multiplex PCR followed. TCRdb fed the multiplex PCR reads into MiXCR, producing one record per CDR3 protein. The sample lists around 1.1 million distinct CDR3 sequences, roughly 35% occurring once. Findings of the study overall: As the model predicted ophthalmopathy progression, it achieved a sensitivity of 70% to 71% and a specificity of about 78%.

Physicians reached a diagnosis by relying on clinical symptoms, serum thyroxine, TRAb, thyroid ultrasound and orbital computed tomography. The TCR originated in an adult man with Graves' hyperthyroidism. The material sequenced was peripheral blood or thyroid tissue (not recorded which).

In nucleotides, the CDR3 is TGCAGCTTAGAGAAGGTTAACTATGGCTACACCTTC. As protein: CSLEKVNYGYTF. The rearrangement joins TRBV29-1 to TRBJ1-2; D not certain. Germline V CDR1 and CDR2: SQVTM, ANQGSEA. V was pared by 8 bases and J by 1 base, with 11 bases between. The CDR3 contains 12 residues.